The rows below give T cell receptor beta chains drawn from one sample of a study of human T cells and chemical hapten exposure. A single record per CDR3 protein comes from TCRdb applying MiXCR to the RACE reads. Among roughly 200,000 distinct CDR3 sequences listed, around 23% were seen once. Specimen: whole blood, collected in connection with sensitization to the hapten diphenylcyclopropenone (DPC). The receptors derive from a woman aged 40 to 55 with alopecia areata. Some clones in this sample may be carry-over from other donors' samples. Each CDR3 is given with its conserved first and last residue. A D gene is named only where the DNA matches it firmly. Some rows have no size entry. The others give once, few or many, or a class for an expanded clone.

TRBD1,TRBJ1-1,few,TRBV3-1,CASSRWDSKNTEAFF,TGTGCCAGCAGCCGCTGGGACAGTAAGAACACTGAAGCTTTCTTT
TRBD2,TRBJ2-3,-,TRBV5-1,CTSSLGTSAPTDTQYF,TGCACCAGCAGCTTAGGGACTAGCGCCCCCACAGATACGCAGTATTTT
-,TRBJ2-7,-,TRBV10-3,CAITRDGIYEQYF,TGTGCCATCACCCGGGACGGTATCTACGAGCAGTACTTC
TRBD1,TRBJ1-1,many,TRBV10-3,CAIADRRSTEAFF,TGTGCCATCGCGGACAGGAGATCCACTGAAGCTTTCTTT
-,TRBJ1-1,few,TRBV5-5,CASSLDGYTEAFF,TGTGCCAGCAGCTTGGACGGATACACTGAAGCTTTCTTT
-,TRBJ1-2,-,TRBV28,CASSLYPNYGYTF,TGTGCCAGCAGTTTATACCCTAACTATGGCTACACCTTC
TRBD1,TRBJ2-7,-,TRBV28,CASSLNPAGGEQYF,TGTGCCAGCAGTTTAAACCCCGCAGGGGGCGAGCAGTACTTC
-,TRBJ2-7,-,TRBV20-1,CSAHSPMGASYEQYF,TGCAGTGCTCACTCCCCTATGGGGGCCTCCTACGAGCAGTACTTC
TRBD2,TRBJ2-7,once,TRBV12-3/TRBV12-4,CASSNIGRPSYEQYF,TGTGCCAGCAGTAATATCGGGAGGCCCTCCTACGAGCAGTACTTC
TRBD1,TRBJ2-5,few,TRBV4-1,CASSQPGQRFPETQYF,TGCGCCAGCAGCCAGCCGGGACAGCGATTTCCAGAGACCCAGTACTTC
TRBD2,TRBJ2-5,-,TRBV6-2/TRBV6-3,CASSRTPRSLALQETQYF,TGTGCCAGCAGCCGGACACCCCGGTCACTAGCGCTCCAAGAGACCCAGTACTTC
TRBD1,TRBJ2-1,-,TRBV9,CASSVEQGNEQFF,TGTGCCAGCAGCGTAGAACAGGGGAATGAGCAGTTCTTC
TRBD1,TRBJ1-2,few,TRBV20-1,CSARTGQGHYGYTF,TGCAGTGCTCGAACCGGACAGGGCCACTATGGCTACACCTTC
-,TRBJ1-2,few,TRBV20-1,CSARRQAMNYGYTF,TGCAGTGCGAGGAGGCAGGCGATGAACTATGGCTACACCTTC
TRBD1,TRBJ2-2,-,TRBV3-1,CASSQDVDWDSTGELFF,TGTGCCAGCAGCCAAGACGTCGACTGGGACAGCACCGGGGAGCTGTTTTTT
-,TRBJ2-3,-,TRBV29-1,CSVEGSADTQYF,TGCAGCGTTGAAGGGTCAGCGGATACGCAGTATTTT
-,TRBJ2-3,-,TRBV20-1,CSARDMGFPDTQYF,TGCAGTGCTAGAGATATGGGATTTCCAGATACGCAGTATTTT
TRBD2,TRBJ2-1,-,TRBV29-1,CSAGTSGQPYNEQFF,TGCAGCGCAGGGACTAGCGGCCAACCTTACAATGAGCAGTTCTTC
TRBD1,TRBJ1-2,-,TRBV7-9,CASSLGTGVEFYGYTF,TGTGCCAGCAGCTTAGGGACAGGGGTAGAGTTCTATGGCTACACCTTC
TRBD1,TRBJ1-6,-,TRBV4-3,CASNRDRGSPLHF,TGCGCCAGTAACCGGGACAGGGGTTCACCCCTCCACTTT
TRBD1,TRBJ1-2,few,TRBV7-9,CASKAGGGPNYGYTF,TGTGCCAGCAAGGCAGGGGGGGGCCCGAACTATGGCTACACCTTC
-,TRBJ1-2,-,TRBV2,CASSEGRGSDYGYTF,TGTGCCAGCAGTGAGGGTCGGGGGTCGGACTATGGCTACACCTTC
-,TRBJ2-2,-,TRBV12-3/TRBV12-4,CASSFTANTGELFF,TGTGCCAGCAGTTTTACAGCGAACACCGGGGAGCTGTTTTTT
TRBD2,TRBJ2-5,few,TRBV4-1,CASSPGLAGVQETQYF,TGCGCCAGCAGCCCCGGACTAGCGGGAGTTCAAGAGACCCAGTACTTC
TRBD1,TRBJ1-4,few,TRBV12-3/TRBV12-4,CASSGGPGQGIATNEKLFF,TGTGCCAGCAGCGGGGGTCCGGGACAGGGGATTGCAACTAATGAAAAACTGTTTTTT
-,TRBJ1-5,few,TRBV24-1,CATSDFLGNQPQHF,TGTGCCACCAGTGATTTTCTGGGCAATCAGCCCCAGCATTTT
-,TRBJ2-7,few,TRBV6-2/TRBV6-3,CASSSGVVREQYF,TGTGCCAGCAGTTCCGGGGTAGTACGCGAGCAGTACTTC
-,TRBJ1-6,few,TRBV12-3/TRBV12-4,CASSPPGRRNSPLHF,TGTGCCAGCAGTCCCCCAGGGAGAAGGAATTCACCCCTCCACTTT
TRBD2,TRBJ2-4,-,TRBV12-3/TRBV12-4,CASSLAGAGDIQYF,TGTGCCAGCAGTTTAGCTGGGGCGGGAGACATTCAGTACTTC
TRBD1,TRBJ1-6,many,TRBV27,CASSLSGRGINSPLHF,TGTGCCAGCAGTTTATCCGGCAGGGGGATTAATTCACCCCTCCACTTT
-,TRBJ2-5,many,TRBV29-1,CSVDQGYSQYF,TGCAGCGTTGATCAGGGCTATTCCCAGTACTTC
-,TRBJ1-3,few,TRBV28,CASRGGLGNTIYF,TGTGCCAGCAGGGGGGGGCTCGGAAACACCATATATTTT
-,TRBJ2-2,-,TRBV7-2,CASSLQAGTNTGELFF,TGTGCCAGCAGCTTACAAGCGGGTACGAACACCGGGGAGCTGTTTTTT
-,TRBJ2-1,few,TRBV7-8,CASSLELNRGEQFF,TGTGCCAGCAGCTTAGAACTAAATAGGGGTGAGCAGTTCTTC
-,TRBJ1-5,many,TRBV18,CASSPEVGQSSAQHF,TGTGCCAGCTCACCCGAAGTCGGACAGTCTTCGGCCCAGCATTTT
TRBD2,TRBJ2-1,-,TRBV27,CATIPRGSRNEQFF,TGTGCCACTATACCCCGCGGGAGTAGGAATGAGCAGTTCTTC
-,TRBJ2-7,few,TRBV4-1,CASSQGAQLFEQYF,TGCGCCAGCAGCCAAGGGGCCCAATTATTTGAGCAGTACTTC
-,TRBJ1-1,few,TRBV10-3,CAIRGQREAFF,TGTGCCATCAGAGGACAGCGGGAAGCTTTCTTT
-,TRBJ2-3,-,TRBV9,CASSRDRDTQYF,TGTGCCAGCAGTCGAGACCGAGATACGCAGTATTTT
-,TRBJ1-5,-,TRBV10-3,CAISTDSNQPQHF,TGTGCCATCAGTACTGACAGCAATCAGCCCCAGCATTTT
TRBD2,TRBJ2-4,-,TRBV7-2,CASSLVGTSFAIQYF,TGTGCCAGCAGCTTAGTAGGGACTAGTTTCGCCATTCAGTACTTC
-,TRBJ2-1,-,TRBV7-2,CASSLQGGGFYNEQFF,TGTGCCAGCAGCTTACAGGGGGGAGGGTTCTACAATGAGCAGTTCTTC
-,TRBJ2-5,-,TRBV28,CASSPAGRPFETQYF,TGTGCCAGCAGCCCCGCCGGGCGGCCGTTCGAGACCCAGTACTTC
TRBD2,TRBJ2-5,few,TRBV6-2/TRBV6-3,CASSYAGLAGDYETQYF,TGTGCCAGCAGTTATGCCGGACTAGCGGGAGATTATGAGACCCAGTACTTC
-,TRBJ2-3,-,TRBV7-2,CASIGPGTDTQYF,TGTGCCAGCATTGGGCCAGGGACAGATACGCAGTATTTT
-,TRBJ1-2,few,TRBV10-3,CAISNTRENYGYTF,TGTGCCATCAGTAACACGAGAGAGAACTATGGCTACACCTTC
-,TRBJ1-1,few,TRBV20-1,CSARGSRGAFF,TGCAGTGCTAGAGGGAGCAGGGGAGCTTTCTTT
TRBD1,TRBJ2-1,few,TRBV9,CASSPPGQGLGEQFF,TGTGCCAGCAGCCCCCCAGGACAGGGGCTGGGGGAGCAGTTCTTC
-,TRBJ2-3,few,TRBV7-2,CASSLARGSGASTDTQYF,TGTGCCAGCAGCTTAGCGCGGGGTAGCGGAGCTAGCACAGATACGCAGTATTTT
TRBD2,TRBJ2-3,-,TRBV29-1,CSVDGRAWDTQYF,TGCAGCGTTGACGGGAGGGCCTGGGATACGCAGTATTTT